Each of the 11 T cell receptor beta chains below was sequenced from the same sample in a study of neurological immune-mediated disorders. Time point meaning: longitudinal time-point 1 (baseline). TCRdb reprocessed the 5' RACE reads via MiXCR and lists one record per CDR3 protein. The table includes tens of thousands of distinct CDR3 sequences, around 10% detected once. Sequencing was done on a sample of PBMCs. These receptors were collected from a male donor with HTLV-1-associated myelopathy (HAM/TSP).

Many counts were recorded for this clonotype. This chain joins TRBV28 and TRBJ2-3; 9 nucleotides agree with TRBD2. Germline trimming cut 5 bases from V and 5 bases from J; bases unmatched to any gene: 5. The germline V gene has CDR1 MDHEN and CDR2 SYDVKM. The CDR3 sequence is 14 residues long. The CDR3 DNA is TGTGCCAGCAGTCGCGGGGGGGCGTTAGATACGCAGTATTTT. Protein sequence: CASSRGGALDTQYF. Together with reference TRBV28 and TRBJ2-3, the CDR3 gives the full variable domain: DVKVTQSSRYLVKRTGEKVFLECVQDMDHENMFWYRQDPGLGLRLIYFSYDVKMKEKGDIPEGYSVSREKKERFSLILESASTNQTSMYLCASSRGGALDTQYFGPGTRLTVL.

This clonotype was observed at least ten times. The genes are TRBV20-1 and TRBJ1-2, with TRBD1 matching over 7 bases. The J segment lost 4 bases and the V segment lost 6 bases, leaving 14 bases of the junction unmatched. CDR3 length equals 15 residues. Germline V gene lookup returns CDR1 DFQATT and CDR2 SNEGSKA (reference sequence). The DNA of the CDR3 is TGCAGTGCCTCCACGCCGGGACAGCGTCTCTATGGCTACACCTTC. Its protein is CSASTPGQRLYGYTF.

Note on this clonotype: A much bigger clone sits one base away, suggesting this may be a read error. The CDR3 protein is CASRLIEEDTQNF. CDR3 DNA: TGCGCCAGCAGATTAATCGAGGAAGATACGCAGAATTTT. V is TRBV5-1 and J is TRBJ2-3; D gene uncertain. CDR3 length: 13 amino acids. CDR1 and CDR2 from the germline V gene are SGHRS and YFSETQ.

Regarding this clonotype: A much larger clone differs from this one at a single base, so this may be a read error. V is TRBV28 and J is TRBJ2-3; TRBD2 might be the D (6 bases). V lost 2 bases and J lost 3, with 18 bases in between. The CDR3 loop spans 17 amino acids. Germline lookup yields CDR1 MDHEN and CDR2 SYDVKM. The CDR3: CASSLRDLRGWTDTQYF. The DNA for the CDR3 is TGTGCCAGCAGTTTACGCGACCTGCGGGGTTGGACAGATACGCAGTATTTT. Full variable domain (rest looked up from reference TRBV28 and TRBJ2-3): DVKVTQSSRYLVKRTGEKVFLECVQDMDHENMFWYRQDPGLGLRLIYFSYDVKMKEKGDIPEGYSVSREKKERFSLILESASTNQTSMYLCASSLRDLRGWTDTQYFGPGTRLTVL.

This clonotype was detected ten times or more. The rearrangement uses TRBV5-1 and TRBJ2-3; D gene unclear. The germline V gene has CDR1 SGHRS and CDR2 YFSETQ. This CDR3 comprises 16 residues. The V end was cut by 0 bases, the J end by 4 bases, with 15 bases between. The CDR3 DNA reads TGCGCCAGCAGCTTGGCGCAGGCTGTGAGGTCAGATACGCAGTATTTT. It specifies CASSLAQAVRSDTQYF.

This clonotype has ten or more counts. The V and J genes are TRBV5-1 and TRBJ2-4, with D perhaps TRBD1 or TRBD2 (6 bases each). Germline V gene lookup returns CDR1 SGHRS and CDR2 YFSETQ. Trimming removed 0 bases from V and 1 base from J, with 14 bases in between. The CDR3 covers 17 residues. Written as DNA, the CDR3 is TGCGCCAGCAGCTTGGTTCTAGGGGGACTGGCCAAAAACATTCAGTACTTC. Translated, it gives CASSLVLGGLAKNIQYF.

This clonotype was recorded at least ten times. V usage is TRBV6-2 or TRBV6-3 and J usage is TRBJ1-1; D not resolved. Germline values: CDR1 MNHEY, CDR2 SVGEGT. This CDR3 region has 16 residues. The germline V and J ends were trimmed by 2 bases and 4 bases, with 17 bases remaining between them. Here the CDR3 DNA reads TGTGCCAGCAGTTACCCACCCCGGGGAGCCCTCACTGAAGCTTTCTTT. Its translation is CASSYPPRGALTEAFF.

As concerns this clonotype: One base away lies a much larger clone, so this may be a sequencing read error. This chain joins TRBV7-8 and TRBJ2-3; perhaps TRBD1 as D (5 bases). Germline lookup yields CDR1 SGHVS and CDR2 FQNEAQ. Between the trimmed V and J ends, which lost 0 bases and 10 bases, there was a span of 11 bases. The CDR3 contains 13 residues. CDR3 sequence reads: CASSLADSGSQYF. CDR3 DNA: TGTGCCAGCAGCTTAGCCGACAGTGGCTCGCAGTATTTT.

This clonotype was seen many times. This rearrangement joins TRBV9 to TRBJ2-7, with TRBD2 as a possible D gene (6 bases). CDR3 length equals 13 residues. Germline CDR1 and CDR2: SGDLS and YYNGEE. V lost 3 bases and J 6 bases, leaving 13 bases between the germline ends. This CDR3 is CASSESLATEQYF. The CDR3 DNA follows: TGTGCCAGCAGCGAATCTCTAGCGACCGAGCAGTACTTC.

This clonotype has at least ten counts. CDR3 in amino acids: CSARAIAKNIQYF. The CDR3 DNA follows: TGCAGTGCTAGAGCGATAGCCAAAAACATTCAGTACTTC. The chain joins TRBV20-1 to TRBJ2-4; D remains ambiguous. V was shortened by 1 base and J by 0 bases, with 4 bases between the two germline ends. The CDR3 spans 13 residues. Germline V gene sequence: CDR1 DFQATT, CDR2 SNEGSKA (reference sequence).

At least ten counts were recorded for this clonotype. The chain recombines TRBV7-9 with TRBJ2-1; 13 nucleotides line up with TRBD2. The junction had 8 bases not matched to a gene; V was cut back by 5 bases and J by 7 bases. The length of the CDR3 is 16 residues. Germline loops: CDR1 SEHNR, CDR2 FQNEAQ (reference sequence). The CDR3 nucleotides are TGTGCCAGCAGCAGCACTAGCGGGGGGGCGGTAAATGAGCAGTTCTTC. As protein: CASSSTSGGAVNEQFF. Together with reference TRBV7-9 and TRBJ2-1, the CDR3 gives the full variable domain: DTGVSQNPRHKITKRGQNVTFRCDPISEHNRLYWYRQTLGQGPEFLTYFQNEAQLEKSRLLSDRFSAERPKGSFSTLEIQRTEQGDSAMYLCASSSTSGGAVNEQFFGPGTRLTVL.